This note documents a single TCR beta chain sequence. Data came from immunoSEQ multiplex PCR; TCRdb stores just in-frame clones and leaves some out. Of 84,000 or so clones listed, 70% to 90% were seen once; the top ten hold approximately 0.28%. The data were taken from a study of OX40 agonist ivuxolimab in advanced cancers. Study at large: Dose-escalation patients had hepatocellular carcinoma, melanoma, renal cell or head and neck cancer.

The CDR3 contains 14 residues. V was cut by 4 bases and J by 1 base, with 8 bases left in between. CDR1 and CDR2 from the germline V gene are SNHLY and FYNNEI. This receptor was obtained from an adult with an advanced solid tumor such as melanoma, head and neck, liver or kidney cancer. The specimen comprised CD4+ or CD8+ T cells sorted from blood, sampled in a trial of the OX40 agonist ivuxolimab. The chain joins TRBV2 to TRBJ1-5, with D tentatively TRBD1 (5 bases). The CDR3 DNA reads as TGTGCCAGCAGTGGGGGCCCAAGCAATCAGCCCCAGCATTTT. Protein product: CASSGGPSNQPQHF.